This T cell receptor beta chain emerged from a study of blood T cell repertoires in COVID-19. In the study overall: Sources were T cells, B-cell-depleted T cells, or PBMCs; the material itself was cDNA or gDNA.

The germline V and J ends were trimmed by 5 bases and 2 bases, with 11 bases remaining between them. Per the germline V gene, CDR1 is LNHDA and CDR2 is SQIVND (reference sequence). There are 14 residues in the CDR3. The assay was immunoSEQ multiplex PCR, and TCRdb's table has in-frame clones only and misses some. The sample records 50,000 to 65,000 clones, 70% to 90% being singletons. J is TRBJ2-3 and V is TRBV19, with D perhaps matching TRBD1 (6 bases). The TCR comes from a man in his forties with acute or convalescent COVID-19. The sample comprised peripheral blood. The CDR3: CASSAQGTTDTQYF. The CDR3 region has the DNA TGTGCCAGTAGTGCACAGGGCACCACAGATACGCAGTATTTT.